The source of this TCR beta chain is a study of PD-1 blockade in mismatch repair-deficient tumors. About the study: Enrolled about 2013-2016, patients had progressing, pretreated mismatch repair-deficient cancers of about twelve types. Study conclusions and caveats: After pembrolizumab, tumor-resident clones rose rapidly, then generally contracted before radiologic responses.

As for this clone: Its antigen is still unknown.

The TCR-sequenced patients were a few responders to pembrolizumab. The V gene's germline CDR1 is SEHNR and CDR2 FQNEAQ (reference sequence). The CDR3 has 14 amino acids. Trimming left V 2 bases short and J 0 bases short, with 7 bases between. Profiling relied on immunoSEQ multiplex PCR, and the TCRdb table lists in-frame clones only, not all of them. The sample lists roughly 80,000 clones; roughly 80% were seen once. Sequenced material: peripheral blood, taken 12 weeks after starting pembrolizumab. The chain joins TRBV7-9 to TRBJ1-2; a weak D match, TRBD1 (5 bases). The clonotype was recovered from an adult with mismatch repair-deficient cancer. Here the CDR3 reads CASSLNRTNYGYTF. DNA for the CDR3: TGTGCCAGCAGCTTAAACAGGACTAACTATGGCTACACCTTC.